The clone carrying this T cell receptor beta chain was found many times. Germline V gives CDR1 DFQATT, CDR2 SNEGSKA (reference sequence). The CDR3 covers 14 residues. The V segment lost 1 base and the J segment 4 bases; nucleotides outside the gene matches: 2. Before thyroid surgery, none of the patients had received any treatment. This sample is part of a study of metastatic and nonmetastatic thyroid tumors. Study-wide context: Across blood and tumor or nodule tissue, repertoires from malignant and benign thyroid patients were compared with one another.

In the original analysis: It was from CDR3 differences across clinicopathological groups that a distant-metastasis classifier for papillary thyroid cancer was built. Via MiXCR, TCRdb re-called the PCR reads. The V and J calls, along with clone size, are taken from TCRdb and not from the paper's own processing. This table has fewer than 40,000 clones, approximately 16% appearing once. The sequencing input was blood. The clonotype comes from a female donor with papillary thyroid cancer or a benign thyroid nodule (not recorded which). Some clones in this sample may be carry-over from other donors' samples. The V and J genes are TRBV20-1 and TRBJ2-1; 9 positions match TRBD2. CDR3 DNA: TGCAGTGCTAGAGCACTAGCGGGTTACAATGAGCAGTTCTTC. It encodes CSARALAGYNEQFF.